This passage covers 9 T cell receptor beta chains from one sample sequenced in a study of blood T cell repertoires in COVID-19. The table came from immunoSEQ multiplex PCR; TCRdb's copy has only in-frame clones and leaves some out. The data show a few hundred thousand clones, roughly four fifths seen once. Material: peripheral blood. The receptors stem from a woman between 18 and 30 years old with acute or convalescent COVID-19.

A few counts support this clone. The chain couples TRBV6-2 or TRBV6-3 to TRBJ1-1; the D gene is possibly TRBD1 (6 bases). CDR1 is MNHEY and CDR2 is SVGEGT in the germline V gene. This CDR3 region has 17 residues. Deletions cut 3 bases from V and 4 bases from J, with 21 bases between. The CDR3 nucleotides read TGTGCCAGCAGTTATCCCCCCGGAACCCGACAGGCCACTGAAGCTTTCTTT. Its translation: CASSYPPGTRQATEAFF.

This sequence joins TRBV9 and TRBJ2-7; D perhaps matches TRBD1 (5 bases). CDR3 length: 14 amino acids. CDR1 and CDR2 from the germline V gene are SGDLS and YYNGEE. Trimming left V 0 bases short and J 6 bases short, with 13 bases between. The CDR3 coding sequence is TGTGCCAGCAGCGTAGGACAGTTTCCCGCCGAGCAGTACTTC. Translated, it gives CASSVGQFPAEQYF.

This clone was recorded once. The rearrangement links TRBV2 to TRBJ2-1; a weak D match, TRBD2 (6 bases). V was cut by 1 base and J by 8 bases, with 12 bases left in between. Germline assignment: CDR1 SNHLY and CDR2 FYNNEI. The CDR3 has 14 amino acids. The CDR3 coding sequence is TGTGCCAGCAGTGAAGTCTCGTGGGGGGATGAGCAGTTCTTC. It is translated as CASSEVSWGDEQFF.

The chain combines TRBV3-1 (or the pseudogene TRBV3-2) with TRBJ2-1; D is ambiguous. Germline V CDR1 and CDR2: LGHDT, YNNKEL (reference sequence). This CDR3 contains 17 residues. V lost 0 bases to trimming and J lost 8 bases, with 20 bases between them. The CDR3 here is CASSQDPVLVLSDEQFF. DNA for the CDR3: TGTGCCAGCAGCCAAGATCCCGTCTTAGTTCTTTCGGATGAGCAGTTCTTC.

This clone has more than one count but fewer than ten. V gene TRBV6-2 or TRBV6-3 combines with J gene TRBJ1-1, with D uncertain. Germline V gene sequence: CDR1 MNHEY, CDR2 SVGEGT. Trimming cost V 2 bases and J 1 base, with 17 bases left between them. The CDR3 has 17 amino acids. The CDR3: CASSYERWRTQNTEAFF. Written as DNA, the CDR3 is TGTGCCAGCAGTTACGAGAGGTGGCGGACTCAGAACACTGAAGCTTTCTTT.

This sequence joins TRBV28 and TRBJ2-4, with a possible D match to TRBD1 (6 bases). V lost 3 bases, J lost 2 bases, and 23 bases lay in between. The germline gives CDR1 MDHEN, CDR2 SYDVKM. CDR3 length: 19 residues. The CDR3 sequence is CASSFNPTSTGLTKNIQYF. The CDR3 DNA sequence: TGTGCCAGCAGTTTTAATCCCACCTCAACAGGGTTGACCAAAAACATTCAGTACTTC.

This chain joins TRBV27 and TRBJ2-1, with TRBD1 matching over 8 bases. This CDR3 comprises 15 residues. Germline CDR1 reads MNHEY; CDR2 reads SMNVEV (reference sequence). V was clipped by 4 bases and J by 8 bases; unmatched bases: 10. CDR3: CASSSGGQGWDEQFF. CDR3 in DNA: TGTGCCAGCAGTTCAGGCGGACAGGGATGGGATGAGCAGTTCTTC.

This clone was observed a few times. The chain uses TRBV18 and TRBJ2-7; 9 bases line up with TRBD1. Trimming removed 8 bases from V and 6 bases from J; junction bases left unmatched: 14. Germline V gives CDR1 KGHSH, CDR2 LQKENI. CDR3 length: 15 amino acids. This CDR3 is CASTEAGTGSTEQYF. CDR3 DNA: TGTGCCAGCACAGAGGCCGGGACAGGGAGTACCGAGCAGTACTTC.

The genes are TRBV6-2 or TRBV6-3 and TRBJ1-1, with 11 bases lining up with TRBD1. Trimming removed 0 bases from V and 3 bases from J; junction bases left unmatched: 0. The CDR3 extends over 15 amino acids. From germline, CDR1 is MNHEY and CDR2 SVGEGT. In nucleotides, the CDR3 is TGTGCCAGCAGTTACTCGGGACAGGGGGACACTGAAGCTTTCTTT. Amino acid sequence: CASSYSGQGDTEAFF.